A single sample is the source of the 15 T cell receptor beta chains below, sequenced in a study of human T cells and chemical hapten exposure. Time point: patch test 1, 2 weeks after DPC sensitization. The treatment was: therapeutic diphenylcyclopropenone sensitization with weekly scalp DPC. Using its own MiXCR run on the RACE reads, TCRdb lists one record per CDR3 protein. The sample records 150,000 to 200,000 distinct CDR3 sequences, approximately 14% being singletons. The sequences come from whole blood, collected in connection with sensitization to the hapten diphenylcyclopropenone (DPC). These receptors all stem from a woman aged 25-40 years with alopecia areata. Some clones in this sample may be carry-over from other donors' samples.

The chain links TRBV7-2 to TRBJ2-1; no firm D call. V was trimmed by 1 base and J by 3 bases, leaving 7 bases between them. The CDR3 has 14 residues. Germline CDR1 reads SGHTA; CDR2 reads FQGNSA. The CDR3 bases are TGTGCCAGCAGCTTAGACCCTAACTACAATGAGCAGTTCTTC. This codes for CASSLDPNYNEQFF.

J is TRBJ2-1 and V is TRBV7-2, with 14 bases identical to TRBD2. The CDR3 covers 15 residues. J was trimmed by 8 bases and V by 5 bases; bases with no gene match: 5. Germline assignment: CDR1 SGHTA and CDR2 FQGNSA. The CDR3 DNA follows: TGTGCCAGCAGCCGACAGACTAGCGGGAGGGATGAGCAGTTCTTC. Translating gives CASSRQTSGRDEQFF.

This clonotype was seen more than once but under ten times. The V call is TRBV2, the J call TRBJ2-2; D is ambiguous. CDR3 size: 14 residues. Deletions cut 8 bases from V and 6 bases from J, with 16 bases between. Germline V gene data show CDR1 as SNHLY and CDR2 as FYNNEI. CDR3 loop: CASDLTGPPGELFF. CDR3 in DNA: TGTGCCAGCGACCTTACGGGTCCACCCGGGGAGCTGTTTTTT.

The chain employs TRBV7-8 and TRBJ2-1, with D possibly matching TRBD1 (6 bases). V lost 1 base to trimming and J lost 0 bases, with 13 bases between them. The CDR3 spans 17 residues. In germline, CDR1 is SGHVS, CDR2 FQNEAQ. In DNA form, the CDR3 reads TGTGCCAGCAGCTTAGACGCTCAGGGGAGCTCCTACAATGAGCAGTTCTTC. Protein: CASSLDAQGSSYNEQFF. Combining the CDR3 with reference TRBV7-8 and TRBJ2-1 gives the whole variable domain GAGVSQSPRYKVAKRGQDVALRCDPISGHVSLFWYQQALGQGPEFLTYFQNEAQLDKSGLPSDRFFAERPEGSVSTLKIQRTQQEDSAVYLCASSLDAQGSSYNEQFFGPGTRLTVL.

The sample holds a few counts of this clonotype. The V call is TRBV20-1, the J call TRBJ1-5; D may be TRBD1 (6 bases). CDR1 is DFQATT, CDR2 SNEGSKA, per germline (reference sequence). Trimming removed 3 bases from V and 6 bases from J, with 21 bases in between. The CDR3 runs 16 residues. The CDR3 protein is CSASDPNRVYGQPQHF. The CDR3, as DNA: TGCAGTGCTAGCGATCCGAACAGGGTGTACGGTCAGCCCCAGCATTTT.

This clonotype turned up a few times. The chain is built from TRBV6-5 and TRBJ2-1; 14 bases align to TRBD2. The trim removed 7 bases at V and 3 bases at J, leaving 17 bases unmatched. This CDR3 is built from 20 residues. Germline-derived CDR1 and CDR2 are MNHEY and SVGAGI. CDR3 sequence reads: CASTNSPGTSGRGVYNEQFF. The CDR3 region has the DNA TGTGCCAGCACCAACTCCCCCGGGACTAGCGGGAGAGGAGTCTACAATGAGCAGTTCTTC.

The table lists this clonotype with a few counts. CDR3 in amino acids: CASRSLAVGGTDTQYF. The CDR3 DNA reads TGTGCCAGCAGGTCGCTAGCTGTTGGGGGGACAGATACGCAGTATTTT. The chain links TRBV5-4 to TRBJ2-3; a weak D match, TRBD2 (6 bases). The CDR3 is 16 amino acids. The V end was cut by 5 bases, the J end by 3 bases, with 19 bases between. Germline CDR1 SGHNT, CDR2 YYREEE (reference sequence).

The rearrangement joins TRBV6-5 to TRBJ2-4; no firm D call. CDR1 and CDR2 (germline): MNHEY, SVGAGI. CDR3 length: 15 residues. V was pared by 0 bases and J by 0 bases, with 6 bases between. CDR3 residues: CASSYSELAKNIQYF. The CDR3 coding sequence is TGTGCCAGCAGTTACTCTGAGTTAGCCAAAAACATTCAGTACTTC.

The chain employs TRBV7-8 and TRBJ2-7, with D possibly matching TRBD2 (6 bases). CDR1 is SGHVS and CDR2 is FQNEAQ in the germline V gene. The V end was cut by 5 bases, the J end by 2 bases, with 16 bases between. This CDR3 spans 15 amino acids. CDR3 coding DNA: TGTGCCAGCAGCCCAGCCGGGACTGAGACCTACGAGCAGTACTTC. It is translated as CASSPAGTETYEQYF.

The J gene is TRBJ1-1, the V gene TRBV2; D unclear. Germline CDR1 SNHLY, CDR2 FYNNEI. The CDR3 has 14 residues. V lost 5 bases and J 4 bases, leaving 14 bases between the germline ends. This CDR3 is CASSPPGPRTEAFF. CDR3 sequence (DNA): TGTGCCAGCAGTCCCCCGGGCCCTCGCACTGAAGCTTTCTTT.

This CDR3 reads CASSRQGTGEETQYF. DNA for the CDR3: TGTGCCAGCTCACGACAGGGGACAGGGGAAGAGACCCAGTACTTC. The gene calls are TRBV18 and TRBJ2-5, with 10 bases fitting TRBD1. There are 15 residues in the CDR3. Germline CDR1 KGHSH, CDR2 LQKENI. The V gene end was trimmed by 4 bases and the J gene end by 3 bases; junction bases not matched to a gene: 5.

This clonotype has at least ten counts. The V and J genes are TRBV11-2 and TRBJ1-3; D is uncertain. CDR3 length: 15 residues. V was pared by 5 bases and J by 4 bases, with 15 bases between. CDR1 and CDR2 (germline): SGHAT, FQNNGV. This CDR3 is CASSAQATRGNTIYF. The CDR3 region has the DNA TGTGCCAGCAGCGCCCAGGCCACGCGCGGAAACACCATATATTTT.

This clonotype has a handful of counts. The chain employs TRBV19 and TRBJ2-2; D remains unclear. Trimming removed 5 bases at V and 2 bases at J, with 15 bases between. Per the germline V gene, CDR1 is LNHDA and CDR2 is SQIVND (reference sequence). The length of the CDR3 is 16 residues. This CDR3 reads CASSLLPPPNTGELFF. The CDR3 nucleotides read TGTGCCAGTAGTCTCCTCCCCCCTCCTAACACCGGGGAGCTGTTTTTT.

The chain recombines TRBV6-2 or TRBV6-3 with TRBJ2-1; D is unresolved. V was trimmed by 4 bases and J by 0 bases, leaving 7 bases between them. CDR1 is MNHEY, CDR2 SVGEGT, per germline. The CDR3 runs to 14 residues. This CDR3 reads CASSSTSSYNEQFF. The CDR3 nucleotides are TGTGCCAGCAGTTCCACAAGCTCCTACAATGAGCAGTTCTTC.

V gene TRBV12-3 or TRBV12-4 combines with J gene TRBJ2-4, with TRBD2 as a possible D gene (5 bases). This CDR3 is 15 amino acids long. Trimming shortened V by 3 bases and J by 7 bases, and 16 bases separated the two germline ends. CDR3 nucleotide sequence: TGTGCCAGCAGTTTGTGGGTTCGGCGCGGGAACATTCAGTACTTC. This translates into CASSLWVRRGNIQYF.